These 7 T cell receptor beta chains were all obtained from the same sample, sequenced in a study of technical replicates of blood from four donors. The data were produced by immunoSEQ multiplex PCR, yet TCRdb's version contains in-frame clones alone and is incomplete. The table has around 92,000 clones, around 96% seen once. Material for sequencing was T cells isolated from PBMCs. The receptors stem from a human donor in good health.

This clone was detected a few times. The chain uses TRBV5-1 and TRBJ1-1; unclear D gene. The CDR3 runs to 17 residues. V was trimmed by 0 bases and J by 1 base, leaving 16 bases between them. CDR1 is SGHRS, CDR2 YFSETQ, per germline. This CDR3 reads CASSLAGTTGGNTEAFF. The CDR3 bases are TGCGCCAGCAGCTTGGCGGGCACAACGGGAGGGAACACTGAAGCTTTCTTT.

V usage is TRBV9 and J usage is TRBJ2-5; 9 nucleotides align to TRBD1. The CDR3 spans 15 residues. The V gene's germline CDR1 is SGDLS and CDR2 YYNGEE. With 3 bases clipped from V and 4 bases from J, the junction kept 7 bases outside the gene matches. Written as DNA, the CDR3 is TGTGCCAGCAGCGCAAGGACAGGGGAGATAGAGACCCAGTACTTC. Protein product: CASSARTGEIETQYF.

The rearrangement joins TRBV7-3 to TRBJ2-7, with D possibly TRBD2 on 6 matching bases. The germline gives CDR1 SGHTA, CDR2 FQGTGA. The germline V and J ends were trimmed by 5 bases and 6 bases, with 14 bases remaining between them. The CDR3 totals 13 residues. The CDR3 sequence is CASSGTPGAEQYF. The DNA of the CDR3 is TGTGCCAGCAGCGGGACTCCTGGTGCCGAGCAGTACTTC.

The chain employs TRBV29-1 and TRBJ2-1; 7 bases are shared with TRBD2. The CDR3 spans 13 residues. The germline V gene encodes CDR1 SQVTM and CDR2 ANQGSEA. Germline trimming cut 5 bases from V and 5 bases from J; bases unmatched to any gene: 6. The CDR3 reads CSVRSGANNEQFF. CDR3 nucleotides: TGCAGCGTTAGGAGCGGGGCTAACAATGAGCAGTTCTTC.

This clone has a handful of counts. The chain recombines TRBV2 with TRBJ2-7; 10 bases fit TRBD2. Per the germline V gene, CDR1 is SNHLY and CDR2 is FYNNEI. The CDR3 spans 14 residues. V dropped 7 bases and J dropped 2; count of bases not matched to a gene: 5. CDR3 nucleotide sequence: TGTGCCAGCACCGTAGCGGGAGGTCCCTACGAGCAGTACTTC. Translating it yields CASTVAGGPYEQYF.

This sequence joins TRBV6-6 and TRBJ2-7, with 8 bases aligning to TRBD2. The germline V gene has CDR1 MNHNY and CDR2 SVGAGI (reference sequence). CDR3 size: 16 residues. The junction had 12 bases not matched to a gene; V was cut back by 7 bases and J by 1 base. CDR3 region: CASTSYPGGPSYEQYF. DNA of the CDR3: TGTGCCAGCACCTCCTATCCGGGAGGGCCATCCTACGAGCAGTACTTC.

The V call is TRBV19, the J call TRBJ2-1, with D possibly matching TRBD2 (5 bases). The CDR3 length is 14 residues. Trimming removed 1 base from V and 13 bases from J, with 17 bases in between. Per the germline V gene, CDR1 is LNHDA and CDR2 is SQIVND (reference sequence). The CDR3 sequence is CASSIGHSPTTQFF. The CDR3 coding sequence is TGTGCCAGTAGTATAGGGCACAGCCCGACTACACAGTTCTTC.